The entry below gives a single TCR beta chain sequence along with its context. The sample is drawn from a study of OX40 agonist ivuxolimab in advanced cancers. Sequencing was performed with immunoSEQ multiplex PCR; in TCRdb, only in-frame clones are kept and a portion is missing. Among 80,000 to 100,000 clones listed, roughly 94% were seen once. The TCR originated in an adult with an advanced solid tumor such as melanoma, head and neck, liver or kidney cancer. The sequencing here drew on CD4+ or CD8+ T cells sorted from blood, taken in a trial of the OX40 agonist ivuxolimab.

The CDR3 sequence is CASSSLIPNYGYTF. In DNA, the CDR3 is TGTGCCAGCAGCTCCTTGATTCCTAACTATGGCTACACCTTC. The chain uses TRBV7-2 and TRBJ1-2; the D is unclear. There are 14 residues in the CDR3. Trimming took off 4 bases at V and 0 bases at J, with 9 bases between the two ends. Germline-derived CDR1 and CDR2 are SGHTA and FQGNSA.